Below, 25 T cell receptor beta chains from the same sample are listed, as sequenced in a study of tumor-infiltrating lymphocytes in localized non-small cell lung cancer. Method: immunoSEQ multiplex PCR; TCRdb's copy keeps in-frame clones and lacks some. The sample has around 14,000 clones; roughly 76% are singletons. The specimen was lung tumor tissue. The receptors here all came from a human donor with non-small cell lung cancer.

This clone came up once. The chain combines TRBV11-3 with TRBJ1-2, with TRBD1 matching 7 bases. V was clipped by 4 bases and J by 3 bases; unmatched bases: 8. CDR1 is SGHNT, CDR2 YENEEA, per germline. The CDR3 is 15 residues long. As DNA, the CDR3 is TGTGCCAGCAGCTCGCTGACAGGGCCGGACTATGGCTACACCTTC. The encoded protein is CASSSLTGPDYGYTF.

This clone has just one count. The chain employs TRBV5-1 and TRBJ1-6; 11 nucleotides line up with TRBD1. The CDR3 totals 17 residues. The junction had 4 bases not matched to a gene; V was cut back by 0 bases and J by 5 bases. Germline V gene data show CDR1 as SGHRS and CDR2 as YFSETQ. CDR3 DNA: TGCGCCAGCAGCTTGGCCCCGGGACAGGGGGATAATTCACCCCTCCACTTT. As protein: CASSLAPGQGDNSPLHF.

The CDR3 nucleotides are TGTGCCAGCAGTCGAGCGGGAGCCGAGCAGTACTTC. This encodes CASSRAGAEQYF. The chain links TRBV2 to TRBJ2-7; 8 bases are shared with TRBD2. The CDR3 totals 12 residues. CDR1 is SNHLY and CDR2 is FYNNEI in the germline V gene. With V trimmed by 5 bases and J by 6 bases, 3 bases remained unmatched.

The chain uses TRBV6-1 and TRBJ2-1; 12 bases line up with TRBD2. The CDR3 consists of 14 residues. Germline lookup yields CDR1 MNHNS and CDR2 SASEGT. V lost 6 bases to trimming and J lost 7 bases; unmatched junction nucleotides: 4. For the CDR3, the DNA is TGTGCCAGCAGGAGACTAGCGGGAGTTAATGAGCAGTTCTTC. The encoded protein is CASRRLAGVNEQFF.

The chain carries TRBV27 and TRBJ1-6; a possible D gene is TRBD1 (5 bases). The CDR3 has 12 amino acids. The V gene lost 3 bases and the J gene lost 11 bases, with 8 bases spanning the gap. CDR1 and CDR2 (germline): MNHEY, SMNVEV (reference sequence). The CDR3 loop reads CASSLGGTPLHF. The CDR3 DNA sequence: TGTGCCAGCAGTTTGGGGGGGACACCCCTCCACTTT.

The chain combines TRBV28 with TRBJ2-3, with 10 bases fitting TRBD2. Trimming at V came to 6 bases and at J to 2 bases, leaving 8 bases not matched to a gene. The CDR3 length is 16 residues. Germline V lookup: CDR1 MDHEN, CDR2 SYDVKM. Written as DNA, the CDR3 is TGTGCCAGCAGATCTCTAGCGGGAGCTGTCACAGATACGCAGTATTTT. Amino acid sequence: CASRSLAGAVTDTQYF.

This clone was observed once. CDR3: CASSLSTSGRDEQFF. For the CDR3, the DNA is TGTGCCAGCAGCTTGTCGACTAGCGGGAGAGATGAGCAGTTCTTC. The chain links TRBV5-4 to TRBJ2-1, with 12 bases that match TRBD2. This CDR3 has 15 residues. Germline V gene data show CDR1 as SGHNT and CDR2 as YYREEE (reference sequence). V was clipped by 1 base and J by 8 bases; unmatched bases: 4.

The V call is TRBV19, the J call TRBJ2-3; 7 bases map to TRBD2. Germline V gene lookup returns CDR1 LNHDA and CDR2 SQIVND (reference sequence). Germline trimming cut 3 bases from V and 5 bases from J; bases unmatched to any gene: 11. CDR3 length equals 16 residues. The CDR3, as DNA: TGTGCCAGTAGTATTGCGGGAGTAAAGGTTGGAGATACGCAGTATTTT. It translates to CASSIAGVKVGDTQYF.

This clone was picked up one time. The rearrangement joins TRBV5-1 to TRBJ1-4, with 7 bases identical to TRBD1. J was trimmed by 4 bases and V by 4 bases; bases with no gene match: 7. Germline V gene data show CDR1 as SGHRS and CDR2 as YFSETQ. The CDR3 is 15 residues long. CDR3 coding DNA: TGCGCCAGCAGCACCACAGGGGAAGGTAATGAAAAACTGTTTTTT. Residues: CASSTTGEGNEKLFF.

The chain couples TRBV4-2 to TRBJ1-2; TRBD1 matches 10 bases. The germline gives CDR1 LGHNA, CDR2 YNFKEQ. Trimming took 0 bases from V and 3 from J; bases not matched to a gene: 4. There are 16 residues in the CDR3. The CDR3 region is CASSQEGQGKDYGYTF. The CDR3, as DNA: TGTGCCAGCAGCCAAGAGGGACAGGGGAAAGACTATGGCTACACCTTC.

V usage is TRBV7-8 and J usage is TRBJ2-1, with D tentatively TRBD2 (6 bases). This CDR3 is built from 15 residues. The V gene lost 1 base and the J gene lost 4 bases, with 11 bases spanning the gap. CDR1 and CDR2 (germline): SGHVS, FQNEAQ. The CDR3 is CASSLELAKYNEQFF. As DNA, the CDR3 is TGTGCCAGCAGCTTAGAGCTAGCGAAATACAATGAGCAGTTCTTC.

The rearrangement joins TRBV18 to TRBJ2-3; D remains ambiguous. The CDR3 runs to 16 residues. The germline CDR1 and CDR2 sequences are KGHSH and LQKENI. The V and J ends lost 4 bases and 0 bases respectively, with 14 bases between them. The CDR3 coding sequence is TGTGCCAGCTCACTTTCATCCCCAGGTAGCACAGATACGCAGTATTTT. Translation gives CASSLSSPGSTDTQYF. The full variable domain, with the rest looked up from reference TRBV18 and TRBJ2-3, is NAGVMQNPRHLVRRRGQEARLRCSPMKGHSHVYWYRQLPEEGLKFMVYLQKENIIDESGMPKERFSAEFPKEGPSILRIQQVVRGDSAAYFCASSLSSPGSTDTQYFGPGTRLTVL.

J is TRBJ2-1 and V is TRBV10-3, with 11 nucleotides matching TRBD1. Germline V lookup: CDR1 ENHRY, CDR2 SYGVKD. V dropped 4 bases and J dropped 9; count of bases not matched to a gene: 2. This CDR3 comprises 13 residues. CDR3 in amino acids: CAISGTGGGEQFF. CDR3 sequence (DNA): TGTGCCATCAGTGGGACAGGGGGCGGTGAGCAGTTCTTC.

This sequence joins TRBV28 and TRBJ2-7, with D possibly being TRBD1 or TRBD2 (5 bases each). The CDR3 extends over 16 amino acids. CDR1 and CDR2 (germline): MDHEN, SYDVKM. Trimming pared 5 bases from V and 2 bases from J, leaving 19 bases between. The CDR3: CASSPAAGTDPYEQYF. For the CDR3, the DNA is TGTGCCAGCAGTCCTGCAGCCGGGACGGACCCCTACGAGCAGTACTTC.

The V and J genes are TRBV7-2 and TRBJ2-7; the match to TRBD2 covers 8 bases. The germline gives CDR1 SGHTA, CDR2 FQGNSA. V trimming: 2 bases; J trimming: 5 bases; junction bases outside the gene matches: 8. There are 15 residues in the CDR3. The CDR3 region has the DNA TGTGCCAGCAGCTTATTCGGGAGGGTGGGGAACGAGCAGTACTTC. It is translated as CASSLFGRVGNEQYF. Using reference TRBV7-2 and TRBJ2-7 for the parts outside the CDR3, the full variable domain is GAGVSQSPSNKVTEKGKDVELRCDPISGHTALYWYRQSLGQGLEFLIYFQGNSAPDKSGLPSDRFSAERTGGSVSTLTIQRTQQEDSAVYLCASSLFGRVGNEQYFGPGTRLTVT.

The gene calls are TRBV4-3 and TRBJ2-3, with D maybe TRBD2 (6 bases). V was cut by 1 base and J by 4 bases, with 15 bases left in between. This CDR3 has 16 amino acids. Per the germline V gene, CDR1 is LGHNA and CDR2 is YSLEER. The CDR3 reads CASSQVRGIGPDTQYF. DNA of the CDR3: TGCGCCAGCAGCCAAGTCCGCGGGATAGGGCCAGATACGCAGTATTTT.

V usage is TRBV19 and J usage is TRBJ1-1, with 8 bases aligning to TRBD1. With V trimmed by 1 base and J by 4 bases, 11 bases remained unmatched. Germline loops: CDR1 LNHDA, CDR2 SQIVND (reference sequence). This CDR3 spans 17 amino acids. This CDR3 reads CASSIVGSQGARTEAFF. The CDR3 coding sequence is TGTGCCAGTAGTATAGTTGGGAGCCAGGGGGCGCGCACTGAAGCTTTCTTT. The whole variable domain, remainder taken from reference TRBV19 and TRBJ1-1, is DGGITQSPKYLFRKEGQNVTLSCEQNLNHDAMYWYRQDPGQGLRLIYYSQIVNDFQKGDIAEGYSVSREKKESFPLTVTSAQKNPTAFYLCASSIVGSQGARTEAFFGQGTRLTVV.

This clone appeared a single time. The genes are TRBV5-1 and TRBJ2-7; D may be TRBD1 (10 bases). The germline CDR1 and CDR2 sequences are SGHRS and YFSETQ. The CDR3 runs to 21 residues. Trimming cost V 1 base and J 1 base, with 30 bases left between them. In DNA form, the CDR3 reads TGCGCCAGCAGCTTGAACCGAGACAGGGGGCTAGGGACTAGCTTTTCCTACGAGCAGTACTTC. Residues: CASSLNRDRGLGTSFSYEQYF.

This sequence joins TRBV7-8 and TRBJ1-6; weak D call: TRBD1 (5 bases). Looked up from germline, CDR1 is SGHVS and CDR2 is FQNEAQ. Trimming cost V 1 base and J 9 bases, with 13 bases left between them. The CDR3 spans 15 residues. CDR3 DNA sequence: TGTGCCAGCAGCTTAGGAGGGGACGGAAGTTCACCCCTCCACTTT. Its translation: CASSLGGDGSSPLHF.

The V call is TRBV19, the J call TRBJ1-1, with 8 bases lining up with TRBD1. Germline V gene data show CDR1 as LNHDA and CDR2 as SQIVND (reference sequence). After removal of 6 bases from V and 3 bases from J, the junction contained 0 bases not matched to a gene. The length of the CDR3 is 12 residues. The CDR3 DNA reads TGTGCCAGTAGACAGGGGGACACTGAAGCTTTCTTT. Amino acids: CASRQGDTEAFF. Full variable domain (rest looked up from reference TRBV19 and TRBJ1-1): DGGITQSPKYLFRKEGQNVTLSCEQNLNHDAMYWYRQDPGQGLRLIYYSQIVNDFQKGDIAEGYSVSREKKESFPLTVTSAQKNPTAFYLCASRQGDTEAFFGQGTRLTVV.

The count of this clone is one. This chain links TRBV30 with TRBJ1-2; TRBD1 agrees at 7 bases. The V gene end was trimmed by 4 bases and the J gene end by 0 bases; junction bases not matched to a gene: 5. Germline V gene data show CDR1 as GTSNPN and CDR2 as SVGIG (reference sequence). The length of the CDR3 is 14 residues. The CDR3 sequence is CAWKGTASNYGYTF. The CDR3 DNA is TGTGCCTGGAAAGGGACAGCTTCTAACTATGGCTACACCTTC.

The chain joins TRBV10-2 to TRBJ2-1; 13 bases agree with TRBD2. After removal of 3 bases from V and 8 bases from J, the junction contained 4 bases not matched to a gene. The germline CDR1 and CDR2 sequences are WSHSY and SAAADI. The CDR3 loop spans 15 amino acids. CDR3 sequence (DNA): TGCGCCAGCAGTGAATGGACTAGCGGGAGAGATGAGCAGTTCTTC. Its protein product is CASSEWTSGRDEQFF.

J is TRBJ2-2 and V is TRBV9; 10 positions match TRBD2. V lost 0 bases, J lost 1 base, and 9 bases stayed unmatched. The CDR3 extends over 19 amino acids. In germline, CDR1 is SGDLS, CDR2 YYNGEE. The CDR3: CASSVATSGRAWNTGELFF. The CDR3 DNA reads TGTGCCAGCAGCGTAGCTACCAGCGGGAGGGCCTGGAACACCGGGGAGCTGTTTTTT.

The rearrangement joins TRBV30 to TRBJ1-4; a weak D match, TRBD1 (6 bases). The CDR3 loop spans 14 amino acids. Germline V lookup: CDR1 GTSNPN, CDR2 SVGIG (reference sequence). V lost 5 bases and J 0 bases, leaving 10 bases between the germline ends. CDR3 nucleotide sequence: TGTGCCTGGCAGGACAGATCAACTAATGAAAAACTGTTTTTT. Protein: CAWQDRSTNEKLFF.

The rearrangement joins TRBV20-1 to TRBJ1-1; D remains unclear. V was pared by 3 bases and J by 11 bases, with 4 bases between. Germline CDR1 DFQATT, CDR2 SNEGSKA (reference sequence). The CDR3 sequence is 8 residues long. Here the CDR3 DNA reads TGCAGTGCTAGGAACGCTTTCTTT. It specifies CSARNAFF.